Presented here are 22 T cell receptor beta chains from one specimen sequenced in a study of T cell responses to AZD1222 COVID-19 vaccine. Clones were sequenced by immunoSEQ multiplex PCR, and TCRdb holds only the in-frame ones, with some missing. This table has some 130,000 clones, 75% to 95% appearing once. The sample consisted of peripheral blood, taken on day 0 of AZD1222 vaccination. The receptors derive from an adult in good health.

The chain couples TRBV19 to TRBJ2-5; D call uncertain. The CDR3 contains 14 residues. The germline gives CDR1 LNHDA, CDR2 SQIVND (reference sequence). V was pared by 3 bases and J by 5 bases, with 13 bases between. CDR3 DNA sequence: TGTGCCAGTAGTATGTGGGAACCTGGGGAGACCCAGTACTTC. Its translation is CASSMWEPGETQYF.

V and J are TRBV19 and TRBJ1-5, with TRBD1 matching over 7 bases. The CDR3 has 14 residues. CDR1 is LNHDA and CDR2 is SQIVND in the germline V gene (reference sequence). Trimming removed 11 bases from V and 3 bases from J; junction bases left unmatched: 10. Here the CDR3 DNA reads TGTGCCTGTCAGCAAGGGACAGTCAATCAGCCCCAGCATTTT. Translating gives CACQQGTVNQPQHF.

The CDR3 sequence: CASSFSDRGLSPLHF. The CDR3 DNA is TGCGCCAGCAGCTTTTCAGACAGGGGGTTGTCACCCCTCCACTTT. The rearrangement links TRBV5-1 to TRBJ1-6; 9 nucleotides line up with TRBD1. Per the germline V gene, CDR1 is SGHRS and CDR2 is YFSETQ. The CDR3 has 15 amino acids. Trimming took 2 bases from V and 10 from J; bases not matched to a gene: 7.

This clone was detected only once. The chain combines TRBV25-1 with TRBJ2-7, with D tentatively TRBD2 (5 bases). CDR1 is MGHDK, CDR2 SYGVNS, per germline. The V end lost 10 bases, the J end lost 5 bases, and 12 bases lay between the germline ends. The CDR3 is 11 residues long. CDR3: CATNWEHEQYF. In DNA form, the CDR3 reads TGTGCCACCAATTGGGAGCACGAGCAGTACTTC.

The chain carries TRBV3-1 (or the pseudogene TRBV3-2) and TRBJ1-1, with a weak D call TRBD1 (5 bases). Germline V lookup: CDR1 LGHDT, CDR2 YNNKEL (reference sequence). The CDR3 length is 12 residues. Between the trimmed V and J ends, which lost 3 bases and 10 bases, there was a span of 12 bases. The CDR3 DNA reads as TGTGCCAGCAGCCATCAGGGAAGCGGAGCTTTCTTT. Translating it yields CASSHQGSGAFF.

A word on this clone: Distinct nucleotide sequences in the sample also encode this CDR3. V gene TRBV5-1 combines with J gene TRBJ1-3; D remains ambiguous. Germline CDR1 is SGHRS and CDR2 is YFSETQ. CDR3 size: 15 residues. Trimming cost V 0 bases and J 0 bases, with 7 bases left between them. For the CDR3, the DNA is TGCGCCAGCAGCTTGGCCCGGAGCTCTGGAAACACCATATATTTT. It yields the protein CASSLARSSGNTIYF.

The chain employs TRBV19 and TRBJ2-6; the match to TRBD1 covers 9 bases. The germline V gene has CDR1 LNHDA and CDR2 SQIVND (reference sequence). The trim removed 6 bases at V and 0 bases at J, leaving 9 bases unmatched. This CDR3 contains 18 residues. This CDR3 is CASSSGTGSLSGANVLTF. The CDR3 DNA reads TGTGCCAGTAGCTCAGGGACAGGGAGTCTCTCTGGGGCCAACGTCCTGACTTTC.

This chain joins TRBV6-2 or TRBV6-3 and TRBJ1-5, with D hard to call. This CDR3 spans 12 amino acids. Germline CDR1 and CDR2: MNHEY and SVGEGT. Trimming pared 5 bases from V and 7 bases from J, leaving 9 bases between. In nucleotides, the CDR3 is TGTGCCAGCAGTACGCGAGGACAGCCCCAGCATTTT. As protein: CASSTRGQPQHF.

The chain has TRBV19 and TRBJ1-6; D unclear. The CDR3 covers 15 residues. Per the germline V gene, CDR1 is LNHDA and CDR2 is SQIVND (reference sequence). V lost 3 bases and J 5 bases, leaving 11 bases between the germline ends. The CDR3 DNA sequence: TGTGCCAGTAGTATCCGGACGGTTCATAATTCACCCCTCCACTTT. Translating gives CASSIRTVHNSPLHF.

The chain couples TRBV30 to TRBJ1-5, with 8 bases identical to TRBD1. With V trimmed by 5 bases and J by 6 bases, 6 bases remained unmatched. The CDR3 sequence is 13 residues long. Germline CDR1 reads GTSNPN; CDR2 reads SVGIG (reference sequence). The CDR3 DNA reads TGTGCCTGGGGCGACAGGGGAGGTCAGCCCCAGCATTTT. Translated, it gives CAWGDRGGQPQHF.

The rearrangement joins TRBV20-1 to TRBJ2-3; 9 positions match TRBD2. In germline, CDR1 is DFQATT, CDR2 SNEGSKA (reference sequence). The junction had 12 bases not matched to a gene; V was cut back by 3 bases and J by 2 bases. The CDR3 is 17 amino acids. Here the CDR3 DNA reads TGCAGTGCTAGTCGTCCAGGTCTAGCGGGGTCCACAGATACGCAGTATTTT. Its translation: CSASRPGLAGSTDTQYF.

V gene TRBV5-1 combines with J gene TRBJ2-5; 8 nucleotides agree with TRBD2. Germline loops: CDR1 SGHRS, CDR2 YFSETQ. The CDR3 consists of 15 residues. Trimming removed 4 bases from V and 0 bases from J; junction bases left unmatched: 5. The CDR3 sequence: CASSRRRGDQETQYF. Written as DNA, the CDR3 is TGCGCCAGCAGCCGGAGGCGGGGGGACCAAGAGACCCAGTACTTC.

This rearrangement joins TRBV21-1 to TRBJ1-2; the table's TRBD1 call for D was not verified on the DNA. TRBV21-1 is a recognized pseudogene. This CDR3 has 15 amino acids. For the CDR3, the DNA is TGTGCCAGCAGCAGCGACAGGGGCGGCTACTATGGCTACACCTTC. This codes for CASSSDRGGYYGYTF.

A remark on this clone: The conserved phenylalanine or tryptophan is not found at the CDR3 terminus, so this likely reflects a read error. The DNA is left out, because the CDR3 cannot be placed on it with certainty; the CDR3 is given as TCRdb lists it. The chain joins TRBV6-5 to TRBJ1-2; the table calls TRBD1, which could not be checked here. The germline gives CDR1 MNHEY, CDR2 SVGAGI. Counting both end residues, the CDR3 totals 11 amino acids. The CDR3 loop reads CASSLGADLIL.

The CDR3 loop reads CAISDSAQVPLGTGELFF. CDR3 nucleotide sequence: TGTGCCATCAGTGACTCCGCACAGGTACCCTTAGGGACCGGGGAGCTGTTTTTT. The chain couples TRBV10-3 to TRBJ2-2; a weak D match, TRBD1 (5 bases). The length of the CDR3 is 18 residues. CDR1 and CDR2 from the germline V gene are ENHRY and SYGVKD. V gave up 3 bases and J gave up 5 bases, with 22 bases separating them.

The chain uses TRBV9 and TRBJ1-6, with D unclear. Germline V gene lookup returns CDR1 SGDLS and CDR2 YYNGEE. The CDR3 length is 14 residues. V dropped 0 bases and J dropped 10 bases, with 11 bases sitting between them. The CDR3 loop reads CASSVEGIVSPLHF. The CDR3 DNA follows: TGTGCCAGCAGCGTAGAAGGAATTGTGTCACCCCTCCACTTT.

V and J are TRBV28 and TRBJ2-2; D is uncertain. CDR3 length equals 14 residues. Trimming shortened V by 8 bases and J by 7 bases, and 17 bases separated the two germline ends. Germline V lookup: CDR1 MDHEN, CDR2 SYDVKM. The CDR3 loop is CASRPHLVGGELFF. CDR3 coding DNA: TGTGCCAGCCGTCCCCATTTAGTCGGCGGGGAGCTGTTTTTT.

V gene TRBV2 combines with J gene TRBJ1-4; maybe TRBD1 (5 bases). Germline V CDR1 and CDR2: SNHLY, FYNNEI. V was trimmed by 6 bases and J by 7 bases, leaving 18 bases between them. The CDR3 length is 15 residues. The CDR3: CASSRSGQGGEKLFF. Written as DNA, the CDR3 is TGTGCCAGCAGCCGGTCGGGGCAGGGAGGTGAAAAACTGTTTTTT. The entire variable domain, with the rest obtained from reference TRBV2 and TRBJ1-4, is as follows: EPEVTQTPSHQVTQMGQEVILRCVPISNHLYFYWYRQILGQKVEFLVSFYNNEISEKSEIFDDQFSVERPDGSNFTLKIRSTKLEDSAMYFCASSRSGQGGEKLFFGSGTQLSVL.

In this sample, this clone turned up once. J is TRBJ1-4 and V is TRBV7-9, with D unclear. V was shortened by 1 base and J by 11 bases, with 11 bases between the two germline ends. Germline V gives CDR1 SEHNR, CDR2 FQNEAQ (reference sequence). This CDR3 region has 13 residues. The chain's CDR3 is CASSLDSRLKLFF. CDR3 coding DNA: TGTGCCAGCAGCTTAGACAGTCGGCTGAAACTGTTTTTT.

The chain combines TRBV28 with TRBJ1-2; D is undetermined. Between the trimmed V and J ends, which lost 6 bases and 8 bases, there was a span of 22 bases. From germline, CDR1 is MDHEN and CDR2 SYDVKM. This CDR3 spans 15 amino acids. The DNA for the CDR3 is TGTGCCAGCAGCCTCCCGGACGCGACCCAAGGGGGCTACACCTTC. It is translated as CASSLPDATQGGYTF.

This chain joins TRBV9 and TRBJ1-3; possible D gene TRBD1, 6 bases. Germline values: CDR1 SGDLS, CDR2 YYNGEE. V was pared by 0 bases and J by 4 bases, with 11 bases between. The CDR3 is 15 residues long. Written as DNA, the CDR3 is TGTGCCAGCAGCGTAGCAAGGGGGGGCGGAAACACCATATATTTT. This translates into CASSVARGGGNTIYF.

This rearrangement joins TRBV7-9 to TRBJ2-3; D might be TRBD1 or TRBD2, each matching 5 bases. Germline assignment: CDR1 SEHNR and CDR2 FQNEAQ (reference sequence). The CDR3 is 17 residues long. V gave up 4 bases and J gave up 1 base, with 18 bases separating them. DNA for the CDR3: TGTGCCAGCAGCTACGGGACGGGCGGAAGGGGCACAGATACGCAGTATTTT. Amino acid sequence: CASSYGTGGRGTDTQYF.